This TCR beta chain was recorded in a study of cytomegalovirus exposure and HLA in healthy donors. Researchers ran the PCR with 60 Vbeta and 13 Jbeta primers. Sequenced by immunoSEQ multiplex PCR; TCRdb stores in-frame clones only, minus some. The profile shows about 160,000 clones, 75% to 90% of them singletons. The receptor's source is a human donor in good health. The source material was PBMCs.

This CDR3 is CASSQTTGTGIETQYF. CDR3 coding DNA: TGTGCCAGCAGTCAAACCACCGGGACAGGGATTGAGACCCAGTACTTC. The chain is built from TRBV6-4 and TRBJ2-5; 9 nucleotides align to TRBD1. CDR3 size: 16 residues. Germline CDR1 and CDR2: MRHNA and SNTAGT. The trim removed 5 bases at V and 5 bases at J, leaving 12 bases unmatched.